These 21 T cell receptor beta chains came from one sample sequenced in a study of STAT3 mutations in large granular lymphocyte leukemia (dated by TCRdb to the late 2010s). Their target antigens are unknown. Broad study findings and their caveats: At least one immunodominant TCRbeta clonotype was identified in every T-LGLL patient, and multiple immunodominant subclonotypes were identified in about half of the T-LGLL patients.

Libraries were prepared through the immunoSEQ multiplex PCR assay. TCRdb mirrors the immuneACCESS table, restricted to in-frame sequences. Some clones are absent from its copies; in checked studies, under half trace to an unresolved V gene, and the reason for the others is unknown. In all, the sample holds some 27,000 clones, and approximately 80% of those were seen once. The top ten hold approximately 30% of the sample. The sample consisted of peripheral blood mononuclear cells. Receptors originate from a woman in her 50s with T-cell large granular lymphocyte leukemia. Some clones in this sample may be carry-over from other donors' samples. The age is the age at diagnosis.

This clone was counted a single time. This chain connects TRBV10-3 to TRBJ2-7; 8 bases fit TRBD1. This CDR3 has 15 amino acids. Germline V gives CDR1 ENHRY, CDR2 SYGVKD. Germline trimming cut 6 bases from V and 3 bases from J; bases unmatched to any gene: 10. CDR3 DNA: TGTGCCATCAGCGAGCCAGCTACAGGGGGCTACGAGCAGTACTTC. This translates into CAISEPATGGYEQYF.

The chain joins TRBV28 to TRBJ2-5, with D uncertain. Trimming took off 8 bases at V and 4 bases at J, with 17 bases between the two ends. CDR1 and CDR2 (germline): MDHEN, SYDVKM. CDR3 size: 14 residues. DNA of the CDR3: TGTGCCAGCCATCCTGCCAGCGTACGAGAGACCCAGTACTTC. Protein sequence: CASHPASVRETQYF.

The rearrangement uses TRBV18 and TRBJ2-2; D ambiguous. CDR1 and CDR2 (germline): KGHSH, LQKENI. V was trimmed by 1 base and J by 1 base, leaving 1 base between them. The CDR3 runs 13 residues. The CDR3 here is CASSPQNTGELFF. As DNA, the CDR3 is TGTGCCAGCTCACCACAGAACACCGGGGAGCTGTTTTTT.

The V and J genes are TRBV18 and TRBJ2-1; unclear D gene. CDR3 length equals 14 residues. CDR1 and CDR2 (germline): KGHSH, LQKENI. Between the trimmed V and J ends, which lost 6 bases and 5 bases, there was a span of 14 bases. The CDR3 reads CASSPLTRNNEQFF. For the CDR3, the DNA is TGTGCCAGCTCCCCATTAACACGAAACAATGAGCAGTTCTTC.

V and J are TRBV28 and TRBJ1-5; D might be TRBD1 (5 bases). CDR3 length: 14 residues. Per the germline V gene, CDR1 is MDHEN and CDR2 is SYDVKM. Trimming pared 5 bases from V and 2 bases from J, leaving 10 bases between. The CDR3 region has the DNA TGTGCCAGCAGTACGCGCAGGGGCAATCAGCCCCAGCATTTT. This codes for CASSTRRGNQPQHF. The whole variable domain, remainder taken from reference TRBV28 and TRBJ1-5, is DVKVTQSSRYLVKRTGEKVFLECVQDMDHENMFWYRQDPGLGLRLIYFSYDVKMKEKGDIPEGYSVSREKKERFSLILESASTNQTSMYLCASSTRRGNQPQHFGDGTRLSIL.

The chain couples TRBV27 to TRBJ2-7, with D unresolved. Germline loops: CDR1 MNHEY, CDR2 SMNVEV (reference sequence). The CDR3 length is 14 residues. V gave up 5 bases and J gave up 0 bases, with 11 bases separating them. The CDR3 nucleotides read TGTGCCAGCAGTCCTTATCGCCCCTCCTACGAGCAGTACTTC. Protein: CASSPYRPSYEQYF.

This rearrangement joins TRBV18 to TRBJ2-3; a weak D match, TRBD1 (5 bases). The ends were cut back, 3 bases at V and 5 bases at J, with 15 bases in the middle. The CDR3 contains 15 residues. CDR1 KGHSH and CDR2 LQKENI come from the germline V gene. The CDR3 reads CASSPNQGAGDTQYF. In DNA form, the CDR3 reads TGTGCCAGCTCACCTAACCAGGGCGCAGGAGATACGCAGTATTTT.

The chain combines TRBV30 with TRBJ2-7; a possible D gene is TRBD1 (5 bases). This CDR3 contains 13 residues. In germline, CDR1 is GTSNPN, CDR2 SVGIG (reference sequence). The V and J ends lost 3 bases and 2 bases respectively, with 11 bases between them. CDR3 nucleotide sequence: TGTGCCTGGAGCCAACAGGTCGCCTACGAGCAGTACTTC. Protein product: CAWSQQVAYEQYF.

This clone was seen a handful of times. The chain carries TRBV28 and TRBJ2-2, with D unresolved. This CDR3 region has 14 residues. The germline V and J ends were trimmed by 3 bases and 4 bases, with 9 bases remaining between them. Germline loops: CDR1 MDHEN, CDR2 SYDVKM. This CDR3 reads CASSLGLGTGELFF. DNA for the CDR3: TGTGCCAGCAGTTTGGGTCTGGGCACCGGGGAGCTGTTTTTT.

The J gene is TRBJ1-4, the V gene TRBV4-1, with D perhaps TRBD1 (5 bases). The CDR3 spans 17 residues. CDR1 is MGHRA and CDR2 is YSYEKL in the germline V gene. V lost 1 base, J lost 6 bases, and 18 bases lay in between. CDR3 coding DNA: TGCGCCAGCAGCCAAGGAATAGTGGGGACCAGGGATGAAAAACTGTTTTTT. Residues: CASSQGIVGTRDEKLFF.

The rearrangement uses TRBV30 and TRBJ2-6; D is unresolved. Germline lookup yields CDR1 GTSNPN and CDR2 SVGIG (reference sequence). Trimming shortened V by 5 bases and J by 4 bases, and 3 bases separated the two germline ends. The CDR3 is 11 amino acids. In DNA, the CDR3 is TGTGCCTGGCGGGGGGCCAACGTCCTGACTTTC. Translation: CAWRGANVLTF. Variable domain in full (rest from reference TRBV30 and TRBJ2-6): SQTIHQWPATLVQPVGSPLSLECTVEGTSNPNLYWYRQAAGRGLQLLFYSVGIGQISSEVPQNLSASRPQDRQFILSSKKLLLSDSGFYLCAWRGANVLTFGAGSRLTVL.

This chain connects TRBV15 to TRBJ2-5; D remains unclear. Germline V CDR1 and CDR2: LNHNV, YYDKDF (reference sequence). The ends were cut back, 1 base at V and 1 base at J, with 7 bases in the middle. The CDR3 extends over 14 amino acids. CDR3 in amino acids: CATSRGPVQETQYF. As DNA, the CDR3 is TGTGCCACCAGCAGAGGACCCGTCCAAGAGACCCAGTACTTC.

This clone was recorded a few times. V gene TRBV27 combines with J gene TRBJ2-7; a possible D gene is TRBD1 (8 bases). V dropped 6 bases and J dropped 2 bases, with 14 bases sitting between them. CDR1 MNHEY and CDR2 SMNVEV come from the germline V gene (reference sequence). CDR3 length: 14 residues. CDR3 residues: CASRTGEGPYEQYF. The DNA for the CDR3 is TGTGCCAGCAGGACAGGGGAGGGGCCCTACGAGCAGTACTTC.

There are a few counts of this clone. The V gene is TRBV28, the J gene TRBJ1-2; D not certain. The CDR3 has 10 amino acids. The ends were cut back, 4 bases at V and 5 bases at J, with 2 bases in the middle. Per the germline V gene, CDR1 is MDHEN and CDR2 is SYDVKM. The CDR3 bases are TGTGCCAGCAGTTCATATGGCTACACCTTC. Its translation is CASSSYGYTF.

This chain uses TRBV5-1 with TRBJ2-2; the D is unclear. The CDR3 is made up of 14 amino acids. Germline V CDR1 and CDR2: SGHRS, YFSETQ. V was trimmed by 7 bases and J by 0 bases, leaving 10 bases between them. The CDR3: CASQSGPNTGELFF. CDR3 in DNA: TGCGCCAGCCAATCAGGACCGAACACCGGGGAGCTGTTTTTT.

The chain is built from TRBV27 and TRBJ1-5; 9 bases match TRBD1. The CDR3 is 14 amino acids. With V trimmed by 6 bases and J by 7 bases, 7 bases remained unmatched. The germline gives CDR1 MNHEY, CDR2 SMNVEV (reference sequence). CDR3 protein: CASSPRTGEQPQHF. CDR3 bases: TGTGCCAGCAGCCCAAGGACAGGGGAGCAGCCCCAGCATTTT.

The chain combines TRBV5-1 with TRBJ2-1; 9 bases line up with TRBD1. CDR1 SGHRS and CDR2 YFSETQ come from the germline V gene. The CDR3 runs 15 residues. V lost 4 bases and J lost 5; bases outside the gene matches: 7. CDR3 in DNA: TGCGCCAGCAGCCGGAAGACAGGGGGTAACAATGAGCAGTTCTTC. Translation gives CASSRKTGGNNEQFF.

The V gene is TRBV5-5, the J gene TRBJ1-1, with D possibly matching TRBD1 (6 bases). CDR1 and CDR2 from the germline V gene are SGHKS and YYEKEE (reference sequence). The ends were cut back, 0 bases at V and 5 bases at J, with 14 bases in the middle. The CDR3 loop spans 15 amino acids. As DNA, the CDR3 is TGTGCCAGCAGCTTGGCCCAGCAGGGGAGGACTGAAGCTTTCTTT. Amino acid sequence: CASSLAQQGRTEAFF.

V and J are TRBV29-1 and TRBJ1-1, with TRBD1 matching 7 bases. V lost 5 bases, J lost 4 bases, and 7 bases stayed unmatched. The CDR3 totals 13 residues. The germline V gene has CDR1 SQVTM and CDR2 ANQGSEA. DNA for the CDR3: TGCAGCGTTAAGAAGGGGGCTAGCACTGAAGCTTTCTTT. Translation gives CSVKKGASTEAFF.

The rearrangement joins TRBV7-3 to TRBJ2-7; D gene uncertain. The CDR3 totals 13 residues. Germline lookup yields CDR1 SGHTA and CDR2 FQGTGA. V was trimmed by 3 bases and J by 1 base, leaving 7 bases between them. CDR3 DNA sequence: TGTGCCAGCAGCTTTGGAGTTTCCTACGAGCAGTACTTC. It yields the protein CASSFGVSYEQYF.

V and J are TRBV7-9 and TRBJ2-5, with 10 bases aligning to TRBD2. The germline gives CDR1 SEHNR, CDR2 FQNEAQ (reference sequence). The CDR3 length is 16 residues. The ends lost 4 bases at V and 4 bases at J; junction bases unmatched: 9. The CDR3 region has the DNA TGTGCCAGCAGCTCCGGGACTAGCGTCGGTCGAGAGACCCAGTACTTC. Amino acid sequence: CASSSGTSVGRETQYF.